The clone carrying this T cell receptor (beta chain) was detected a few times. Its antigen is currently unknown. The data are from a study of T cell responses to AZD1222 COVID-19 vaccine. Looking at the study overall: Second-dose recipients at about 4 or about 12 weeks were treated as one pooled group.

Here immunoSEQ multiplex PCR was the method, and the copy in TCRdb shows in-frame clones only, minus some. Of 90,000 to 120,000 clones in the sample, roughly nine tenths were seen once. Findings of the study overall: White British people made up most donors, females outnumbered males, and clonal diversity was possibly underestimated. Variant regions that are unmutated are reportedly the target of nearly half of spike-specific TCRs. There were vaccine-associated CD4 TCRs across spike, dominant at 160-218 and 743-854.

Deletions cut 2 bases from V and 3 bases from J, with 11 bases between. The germline gives CDR1 SGHNT, CDR2 YENEEA. The CDR3 totals 14 residues. The sequenced sample was peripheral blood, obtained on day 0 of AZD1222 vaccination. The chain combines TRBV11-3 with TRBJ2-7, with D perhaps TRBD2 (6 bases). The clonotype originates from an adult in good health. The CDR3 is CASSLPGLGYEQYF. The CDR3 nucleotides are TGTGCCAGCAGCTTACCGGGACTTGGCTACGAGCAGTACTTC.